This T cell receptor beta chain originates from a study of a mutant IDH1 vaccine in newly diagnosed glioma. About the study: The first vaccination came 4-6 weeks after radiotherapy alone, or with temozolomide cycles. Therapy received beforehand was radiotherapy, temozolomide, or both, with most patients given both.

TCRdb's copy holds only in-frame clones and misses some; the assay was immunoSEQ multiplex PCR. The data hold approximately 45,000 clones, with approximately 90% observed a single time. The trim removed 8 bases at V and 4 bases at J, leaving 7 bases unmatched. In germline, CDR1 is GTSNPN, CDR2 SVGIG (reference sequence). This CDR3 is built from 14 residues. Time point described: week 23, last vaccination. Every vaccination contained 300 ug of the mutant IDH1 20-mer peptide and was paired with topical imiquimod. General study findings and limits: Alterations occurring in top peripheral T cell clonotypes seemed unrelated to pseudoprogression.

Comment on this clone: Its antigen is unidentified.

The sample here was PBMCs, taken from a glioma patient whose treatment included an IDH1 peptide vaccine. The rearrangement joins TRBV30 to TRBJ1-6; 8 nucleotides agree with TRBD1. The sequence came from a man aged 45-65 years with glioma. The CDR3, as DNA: TGTGCCCAGGATCAGGGGGCGTATAATTCACCCCTCCACTTT. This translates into CAQDQGAYNSPLHF.